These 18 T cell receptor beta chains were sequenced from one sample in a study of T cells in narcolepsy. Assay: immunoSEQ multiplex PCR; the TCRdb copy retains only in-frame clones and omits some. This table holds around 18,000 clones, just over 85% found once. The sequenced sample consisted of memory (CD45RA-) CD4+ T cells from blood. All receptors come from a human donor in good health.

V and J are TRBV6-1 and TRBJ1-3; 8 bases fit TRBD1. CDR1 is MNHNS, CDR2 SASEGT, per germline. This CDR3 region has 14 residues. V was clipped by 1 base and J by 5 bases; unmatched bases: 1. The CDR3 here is CASSEGTGRNTIYF. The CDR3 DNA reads TGTGCCAGCAGTGAAGGGACAGGGCGAAACACCATATATTTT.

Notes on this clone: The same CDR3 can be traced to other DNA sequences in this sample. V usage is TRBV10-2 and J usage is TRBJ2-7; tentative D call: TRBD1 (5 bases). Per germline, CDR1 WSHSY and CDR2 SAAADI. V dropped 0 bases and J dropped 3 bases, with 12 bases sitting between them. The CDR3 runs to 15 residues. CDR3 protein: CASSESLQAFYEQYF. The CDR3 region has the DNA TGCGCCAGCAGTGAGTCTCTACAGGCTTTCTACGAGCAGTACTTC.

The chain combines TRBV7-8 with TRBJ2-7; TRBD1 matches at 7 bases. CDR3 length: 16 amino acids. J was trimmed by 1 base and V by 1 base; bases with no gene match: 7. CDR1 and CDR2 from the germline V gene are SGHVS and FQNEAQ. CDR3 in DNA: TGTGCCAGCAGCTTAGACCGGCACAGGGGATCCTACGAGCAGTACTTC. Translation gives CASSLDRHRGSYEQYF. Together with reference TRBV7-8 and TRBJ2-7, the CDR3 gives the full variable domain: GAGVSQSPRYKVAKRGQDVALRCDPISGHVSLFWYQQALGQGPEFLTYFQNEAQLDKSGLPSDRFFAERPEGSVSTLKIQRTQQEDSAVYLCASSLDRHRGSYEQYFGPGTRLTVT.

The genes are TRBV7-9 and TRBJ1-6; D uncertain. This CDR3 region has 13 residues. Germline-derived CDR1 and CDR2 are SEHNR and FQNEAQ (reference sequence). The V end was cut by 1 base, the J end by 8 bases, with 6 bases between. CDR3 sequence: CASSLDPDSPLHF. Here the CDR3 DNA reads TGTGCCAGCAGCTTAGACCCGGATTCACCCCTCCACTTT.

The CDR3 bases are TGTGCCAGCAGTGAAGACCGCCAGTTGACTAATGAAAAACTGTTTTTT. This encodes CASSEDRQLTNEKLFF. V usage is TRBV25-1 and J usage is TRBJ1-4; D call uncertain. This CDR3 is built from 16 residues. The V end was cut by 2 bases, the J end by 2 bases, with 12 bases between. Germline CDR1 and CDR2: MGHDK and SYGVNS. Drawing the rest from reference TRBV25-1 and TRBJ1-4, the complete variable domain is EADIYQTPRYLVIGTGKKITLECSQTMGHDKMYWYQQDPGMELHLIHYSYGVNSTEKGDLSSESTVSRIRTEHFPLTLESARPSHTSQYLCASSEDRQLTNEKLFFGSGTQLSVL.

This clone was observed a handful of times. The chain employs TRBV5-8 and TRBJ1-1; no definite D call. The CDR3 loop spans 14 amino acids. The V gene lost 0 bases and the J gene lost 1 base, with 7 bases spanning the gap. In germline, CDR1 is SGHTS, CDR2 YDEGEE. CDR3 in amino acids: CASSLAGTNTEAFF. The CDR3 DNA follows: TGTGCCAGCAGCTTGGCAGGTACGAACACTGAAGCTTTCTTT.

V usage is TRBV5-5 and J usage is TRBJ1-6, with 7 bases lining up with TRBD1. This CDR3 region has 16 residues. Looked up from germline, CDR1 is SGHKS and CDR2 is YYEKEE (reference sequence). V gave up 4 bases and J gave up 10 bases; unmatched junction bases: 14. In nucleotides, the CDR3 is TGTGCCAGCAGCGCTAACTCGGGACAGATTTCCTCACCCCTCCACTTT. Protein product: CASSANSGQISSPLHF.

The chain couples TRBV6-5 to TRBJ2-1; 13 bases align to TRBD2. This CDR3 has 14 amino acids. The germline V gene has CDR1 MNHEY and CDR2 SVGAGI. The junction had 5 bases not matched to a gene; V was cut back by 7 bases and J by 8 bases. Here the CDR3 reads CASKGLAGRDEQFF. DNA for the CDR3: TGTGCCAGCAAGGGACTAGCGGGACGGGATGAGCAGTTCTTC.

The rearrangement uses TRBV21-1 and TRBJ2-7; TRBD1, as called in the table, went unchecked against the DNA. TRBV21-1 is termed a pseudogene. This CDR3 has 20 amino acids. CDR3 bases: TGTGCCAGCAGCAAATTTTTACGGTTTGTCTGGACAGAATTAACCTACGAGCAGTACTTC. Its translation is CASSKFLRFVWTELTYEQYF.

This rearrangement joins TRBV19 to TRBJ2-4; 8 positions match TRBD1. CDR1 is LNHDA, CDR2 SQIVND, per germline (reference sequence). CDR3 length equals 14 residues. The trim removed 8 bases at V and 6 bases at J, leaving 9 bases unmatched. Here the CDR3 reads CASENQGARNIQYF. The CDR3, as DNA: TGTGCCAGTGAGAACCAGGGGGCGAGAAACATTCAGTACTTC.

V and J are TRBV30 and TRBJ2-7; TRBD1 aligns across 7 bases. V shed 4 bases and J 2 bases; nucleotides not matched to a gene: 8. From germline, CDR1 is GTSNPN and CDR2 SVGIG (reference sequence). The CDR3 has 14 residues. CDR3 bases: TGTGCCTGGAAAAAGGGGGCCAGAGCCTACGAGCAGTACTTC. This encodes CAWKKGARAYEQYF.

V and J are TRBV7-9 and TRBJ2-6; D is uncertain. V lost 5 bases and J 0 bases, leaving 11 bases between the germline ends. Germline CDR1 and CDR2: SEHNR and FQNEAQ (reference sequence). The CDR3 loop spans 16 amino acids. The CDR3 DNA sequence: TGTGCCAGCAGCAACGCATGGGGCTCTGGGGCCAACGTCCTGACTTTC. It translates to CASSNAWGSGANVLTF.

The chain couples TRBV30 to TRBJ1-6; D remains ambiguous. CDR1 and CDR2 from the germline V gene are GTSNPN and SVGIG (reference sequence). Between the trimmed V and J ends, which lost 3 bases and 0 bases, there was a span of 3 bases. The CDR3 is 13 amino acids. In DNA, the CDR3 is TGTGCCTGGAGCATCTCCTATAATTCACCCCTCCACTTT. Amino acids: CAWSISYNSPLHF.

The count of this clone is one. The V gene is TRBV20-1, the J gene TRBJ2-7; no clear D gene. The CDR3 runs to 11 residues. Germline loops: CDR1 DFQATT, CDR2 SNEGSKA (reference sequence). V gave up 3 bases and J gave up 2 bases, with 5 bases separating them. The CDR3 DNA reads TGCAGTGCTAGGGAAACCTACGAGCAGTACTTC. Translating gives CSARETYEQYF.

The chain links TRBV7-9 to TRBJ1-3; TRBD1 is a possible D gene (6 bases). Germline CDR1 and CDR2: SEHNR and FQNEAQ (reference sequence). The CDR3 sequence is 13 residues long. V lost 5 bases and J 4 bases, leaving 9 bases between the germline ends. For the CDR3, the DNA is TGTGCCAGCAGCGTCGACAGGGGAAACACCATATATTTT. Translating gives CASSVDRGNTIYF.

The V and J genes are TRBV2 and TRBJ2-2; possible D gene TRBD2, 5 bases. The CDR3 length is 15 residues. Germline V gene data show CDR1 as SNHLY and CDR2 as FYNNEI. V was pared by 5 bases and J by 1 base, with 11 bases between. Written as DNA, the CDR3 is TGTGCCAGCAGTACTAGGATTAGGAACACCGGGGAGCTGTTTTTT. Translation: CASSTRIRNTGELFF.

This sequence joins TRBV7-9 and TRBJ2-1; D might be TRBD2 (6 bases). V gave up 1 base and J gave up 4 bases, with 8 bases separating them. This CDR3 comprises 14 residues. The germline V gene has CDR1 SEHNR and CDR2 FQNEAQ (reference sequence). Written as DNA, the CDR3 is TGTGCCAGCAGCTTAGATGCGGGGTACAATGAGCAGTTCTTC. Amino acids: CASSLDAGYNEQFF.

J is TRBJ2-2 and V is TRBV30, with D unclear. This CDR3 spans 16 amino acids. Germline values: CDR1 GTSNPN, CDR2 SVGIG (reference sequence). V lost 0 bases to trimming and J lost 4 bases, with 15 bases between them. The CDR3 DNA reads TGTGCCTGGAGTGTACCCTCCATGCGGCCCACCGGGGAGCTGTTTTTT. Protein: CAWSVPSMRPTGELFF.